Below, 29 T cell receptor beta chains from the same sample are listed, as sequenced in a study of blood T cell repertoires in COVID-19 (TCRdb year 2020). To prepare the library, the immunoSEQ multiplex PCR assay was applied. Imported from immuneACCESS, the table was reduced by TCRdb to in-frame sequences with V and J called. These copies leave out some clones; in studies compared against another copy, an unresolved V gene accounts for under half, and the cause of the remainder is not known. The sample yields approximately 90,000 clones; around 85% were counted once. Clones ranked in the top ten supply approximately 10% of the sample. Sample: peripheral blood. These receptors were obtained from a man aged 70-80 years with acute or convalescent COVID-19.

This sequence joins TRBV28 and TRBJ1-5, with D perhaps matching TRBD1 (5 bases). Trimming stripped 6 bases from V and 7 bases from J, with 13 bases between. The CDR3 runs 13 residues. CDR1 is MDHEN and CDR2 is SYDVKM in the germline V gene. The CDR3 DNA reads TGTGCCAGCAGAAAGACAGATAGGCAGCCCCAGCATTTT. This translates into CASRKTDRQPQHF.

The chain uses TRBV7-2 and TRBJ2-2; TRBD2 is a possible D gene (6 bases). Germline CDR1 reads SGHTA; CDR2 reads FQGNSA. V was clipped by 5 bases and J by 2 bases, with 9 bases between them. CDR3 length: 14 amino acids. The DNA of the CDR3 is TGTGCCAGCAGCCCTGGGACTAACACCGGGGAGCTGTTTTTT. Its protein product is CASSPGTNTGELFF.

This chain connects TRBV6-6 to TRBJ2-3; 8 nucleotides align to TRBD1. The CDR3 consists of 16 residues. V was clipped by 6 bases and J by 0 bases; unmatched bases: 8. Germline-derived CDR1 and CDR2 are MNHNY and SVGAGI (reference sequence). The CDR3 DNA reads TGTGCCAGCAGCGGGACAGGCCATTCTAGCACAGATACGCAGTATTTT. This encodes CASSGTGHSSTDTQYF.

The chain combines TRBV11-2 with TRBJ1-1, with TRBD1 as a possible D gene (6 bases). The germline V and J ends were trimmed by 5 bases and 2 bases, with 12 bases remaining between them. CDR1 and CDR2 from the germline V gene are SGHAT and FQNNGV. This CDR3 is 14 amino acids long. For the CDR3, the DNA is TGTGCCAGCAGCAGACAGGAGACCAACACTGAAGCTTTCTTT. It encodes CASSRQETNTEAFF.

The chain recombines TRBV6-5 with TRBJ1-1, with D perhaps matching TRBD1 (6 bases). Germline V lookup: CDR1 MNHEY, CDR2 SVGAGI. The CDR3 is made up of 14 amino acids. Trimming left V 7 bases short and J 0 bases short, with 12 bases between. CDR3 sequence: CASTIGQLNTEAFF. In nucleotides, the CDR3 is TGTGCCAGCACCATAGGACAGCTGAACACTGAAGCTTTCTTT.

This rearrangement joins TRBV18 to TRBJ2-1; TRBD2 agrees at 9 bases. With 3 bases clipped from V and 2 bases from J, the junction kept 2 bases outside the gene matches. CDR3 length: 15 residues. Germline V lookup: CDR1 KGHSH, CDR2 LQKENI. CDR3 coding DNA: TGTGCCAGCTCACCCGGACTAGCGCCCTACAATGAGCAGTTCTTC. Translation: CASSPGLAPYNEQFF.

The chain links TRBV24-1 to TRBJ1-4; TRBD1 agrees at 7 bases. In germline, CDR1 is KGHDR, CDR2 SFDVKD. With 4 bases clipped from V and 8 bases from J, the junction kept 12 bases outside the gene matches. The CDR3 is 16 residues long. CDR3 nucleotide sequence: TGTGCCACCAGTGACCCTCGACAGGGAATGCAGGAAAAACTGTTTTTT. This sequence encodes CATSDPRQGMQEKLFF.

This chain links TRBV15 with TRBJ2-2; D is undetermined. The CDR3 spans 16 residues. Germline CDR1 is LNHNV and CDR2 is YYDKDF (reference sequence). V was shortened by 5 bases and J by 0 bases, with 13 bases between the two germline ends. The CDR3 region is CATSPRLPSNTGELFF. In DNA, the CDR3 is TGTGCCACCAGCCCGCGTCTCCCCTCGAACACCGGGGAGCTGTTTTTT.

The chain couples TRBV6-1 to TRBJ1-2; tentatively, D is TRBD1 (5 bases). The CDR3 is 16 residues long. Germline V gene lookup returns CDR1 MNHNS and CDR2 SASEGT. Trimming shortened V by 4 bases and J by 4 bases, and 19 bases separated the two germline ends. The CDR3 DNA reads as TGTGCCAGCAGTGCTTCGACCAGGGCTCTGGGCTATGGCTACACCTTC. The encoded protein is CASSASTRALGYGYTF.

V gene TRBV1 combines with J gene TRBJ2-1; the D call of TRBD2 is as the table states it, not checked on the DNA. TRBV1 is tagged as a pseudogene. The CDR3 is 16 amino acids. The CDR3 DNA sequence: TGCACCAGCAGCCAAGTGGGAGAGAGTAGCCACAATGAGCAGTTCTTC. Residues: CTSSQVGESSHNEQFF.

This clone was observed a few times. The rearrangement joins TRBV7-2 to TRBJ2-3, with 12 bases matching TRBD2. V lost 5 bases and J lost 1; bases outside the gene matches: 4. The CDR3 extends over 16 amino acids. Germline V lookup: CDR1 SGHTA, CDR2 FQGNSA. For the CDR3, the DNA is TGTGCCAGCAGCCCCAGACTAGCGGGGGGCACAGATACGCAGTATTTT. Its translation: CASSPRLAGGTDTQYF.

V is TRBV6-4 and J is TRBJ1-5; 7 nucleotides match TRBD1. V trimming: 4 bases; J trimming: 8 bases; junction bases outside the gene matches: 8. Germline CDR1 reads MRHNA; CDR2 reads SNTAGT. The CDR3 spans 14 residues. This chain's CDR3 is CASSVQGGREPQHF. Written as DNA, the CDR3 is TGTGCCAGCAGTGTTCAGGGGGGCAGGGAGCCCCAGCATTTT.

CDR3 bases: TGTGCCACCAGTGATTCCCGGGGTCCTGGGTCTGGAAACACCATATATTTT. Translating it yields CATSDSRGPGSGNTIYF. The rearrangement uses TRBV24-1 and TRBJ1-3; D not certain. The V end was cut by 2 bases, the J end by 1 base, with 14 bases between. This CDR3 is 17 amino acids long. CDR1 is KGHDR and CDR2 is SFDVKD in the germline V gene.

This clone was recorded once. The chain joins TRBV7-9 to TRBJ1-2; D uncertain. Looked up from germline, CDR1 is SEHNR and CDR2 is FQNEAQ (reference sequence). The V end lost 1 base, the J end lost 6 bases, and 12 bases lay between the germline ends. The CDR3 loop spans 14 amino acids. CDR3 in amino acids: CASSLVGSADGYTF. The CDR3 DNA reads TGTGCCAGCAGCTTAGTCGGGTCGGCCGATGGCTACACCTTC.

The chain couples TRBV28 to TRBJ2-7; 11 bases align to TRBD1. The germline gives CDR1 MDHEN, CDR2 SYDVKM. This CDR3 is 14 amino acids long. V trimming: 4 bases; J trimming: 3 bases; junction bases outside the gene matches: 2. CDR3 DNA: TGTGCCAGCAGTTCGGACAGGGGGCTCTACGAGCAGTACGTC. Translating it yields CASSSDRGLYEQYV.

This chain uses TRBV6-1 with TRBJ2-1; 7 nucleotides match TRBD1. The CDR3 extends over 16 amino acids. Germline V gives CDR1 MNHNS, CDR2 SASEGT. Trimming removed 2 bases from V and 2 bases from J; junction bases left unmatched: 6. The CDR3 bases are TGTGCCAGCAGTGAATACGTGACAGGGACCTACAATGAGCAGTTCTTC. As protein: CASSEYVTGTYNEQFF.

This chain connects TRBV29-1 to TRBJ2-7; 10 nucleotides align to TRBD1. Germline CDR1 SQVTM, CDR2 ANQGSEA. The CDR3 consists of 15 residues. V shed 0 bases and J 3 bases; nucleotides not matched to a gene: 5. CDR3 residues: CSVEDSRDRGYEQYF. Here the CDR3 DNA reads TGCAGCGTTGAAGACTCCCGGGACAGGGGCTACGAGCAGTACTTC.

There are a few counts of this clone. The chain joins TRBV15 to TRBJ2-7; 8 bases map to TRBD2. After removal of 0 bases from V and 3 bases from J, the junction contained 4 bases not matched to a gene. The CDR3 spans 15 residues. The germline CDR1 and CDR2 sequences are LNHNV and YYDKDF (reference sequence). CDR3 protein: CATSRDAGGLYEQYF. In nucleotides, the CDR3 is TGTGCCACCAGCAGAGATGCGGGGGGACTCTACGAGCAGTACTTC. The complete variable domain, with remaining parts taken from reference TRBV15 and TRBJ2-7, reads DAMVIQNPRYQVTQFGKPVTLSCSQTLNHNVMYWYQQKSSQAPKLLFHYYDKDFNNEADTPDNFQSRRPNTSFCFLDIRSPGLGDTAMYLCATSRDAGGLYEQYFGPGTRLTVT.

This clone occurred a few times. The genes are TRBV19 and TRBJ2-7; 10 bases fit TRBD1. The V gene end was trimmed by 3 bases and the J gene end by 4 bases; junction bases not matched to a gene: 3. The germline V gene encodes CDR1 LNHDA and CDR2 SQIVND (reference sequence). CDR3 length equals 14 residues. The CDR3 is CASSMGTGVYEQYF. Here the CDR3 DNA reads TGTGCCAGTAGTATGGGGACAGGGGTATACGAGCAGTACTTC.

The rearrangement links TRBV5-1 to TRBJ2-1; 7 bases map to TRBD2. The trim removed 5 bases at V and 7 bases at J, leaving 0 bases unmatched. The CDR3 spans 11 residues. Germline-derived CDR1 and CDR2 are SGHRS and YFSETQ. The CDR3 spells CASRGGNEQFF. The CDR3 region has the DNA TGCGCCAGCAGGGGGGGGAATGAGCAGTTCTTC.

V gene TRBV5-4 combines with J gene TRBJ1-1; D is uncertain. In germline, CDR1 is SGHNT, CDR2 YYREEE (reference sequence). This CDR3 contains 14 residues. Deletions cut 6 bases from V and 5 bases from J, with 17 bases between. The CDR3 here is CASTKDWAGTEAFF. For the CDR3, the DNA is TGTGCCAGCACCAAAGATTGGGCGGGTACTGAAGCTTTCTTT.

This clone appeared once. The rearrangement uses TRBV19 and TRBJ2-5, with a tentative D call TRBD2 (5 bases). Deletions cut 6 bases from V and 5 bases from J, with 7 bases between. This CDR3 contains 11 residues. Looked up from germline, CDR1 is LNHDA and CDR2 is SQIVND (reference sequence). CDR3 nucleotides: TGTGCCAGTAGGAGAGGGGAGACCCAGTACTTC. Translated, it gives CASRRGETQYF.

V and J are TRBV4-1 and TRBJ2-4, with D possibly being TRBD1 (7 bases). The CDR3 totals 15 residues. Germline loops: CDR1 MGHRA, CDR2 YSYEKL. Trimming left V 2 bases short and J 3 bases short, with 11 bases between. This chain's CDR3 is CASSQQGGGKNIQYF. CDR3 coding DNA: TGCGCCAGCAGCCAACAGGGGGGAGGCAAAAACATTCAGTACTTC.

The CDR3 sequence is CASSRGQLSSYNSPLHF. The DNA for the CDR3 is TGTGCCAGCAGCCGTGGACAGCTGAGCTCCTATAATTCACCCCTCCACTTT. This chain links TRBV7-9 with TRBJ1-6; perhaps TRBD1 as D (6 bases). V dropped 5 bases and J dropped 0 bases, with 14 bases sitting between them. In germline, CDR1 is SEHNR, CDR2 FQNEAQ (reference sequence). The length of the CDR3 is 17 residues.

The rearrangement links TRBV14 to TRBJ1-1; D unresolved. Germline assignment: CDR1 SGHDN and CDR2 FVKESK. V was cut by 5 bases and J by 1 base, with 8 bases left in between. The CDR3 extends over 13 amino acids. Here the CDR3 DNA reads TGTGCCAGCAGCGTCGGGAAGAACACTGAAGCTTTCTTT. This encodes CASSVGKNTEAFF.

J is TRBJ2-5 and V is TRBV7-9, with D possibly TRBD2 on 5 matching bases. The length of the CDR3 is 14 residues. Germline V CDR1 and CDR2: SEHNR, FQNEAQ (reference sequence). V gave up 1 base and J gave up 4 bases, with 10 bases separating them. CDR3 region: CASSLVLEGETQYF. As DNA, the CDR3 is TGTGCCAGCAGCTTAGTCCTTGAGGGAGAGACCCAGTACTTC.

V gene TRBV11-2 combines with J gene TRBJ1-3; D perhaps matches TRBD1 (5 bases). V lost 4 bases, J lost 4 bases, and 17 bases lay in between. The CDR3 consists of 16 residues. Germline CDR1 and CDR2: SGHAT and FQNNGV. The DNA for the CDR3 is TGTGCCAGCAGCTCGCCGGCCGGGGGACCCGGAAACACCATATATTTT. This gives the protein CASSSPAGGPGNTIYF.

The chain recombines TRBV11-2 with TRBJ1-1; D unclear. V shed 7 bases and J shed 1 base, with 19 bases lying between them. The CDR3 sequence is 16 residues long. The germline gives CDR1 SGHAT, CDR2 FQNNGV. Here the CDR3 reads CASTPISGVQNTEAFF. DNA of the CDR3: TGTGCCAGCACCCCCATAAGCGGGGTACAGAACACTGAAGCTTTCTTT.

The chain combines TRBV28 with TRBJ2-7; D is perhaps TRBD1 (6 bases). The CDR3 consists of 15 residues. Germline CDR1 reads MDHEN; CDR2 reads SYDVKM. Trimming stripped 8 bases from V and 1 base from J, with 18 bases between. CDR3 protein: CASGSRQVGSYEQYF. Here the CDR3 DNA reads TGTGCCAGCGGATCCCGACAGGTCGGGTCCTACGAGCAGTACTTC.